These T cell receptor beta chains were read from a single sample in a study of human T cells and chemical hapten exposure. TCRdb reprocessed the RACE reads with MiXCR, giving one entry per CDR3 protein. The sample includes roughly 380,000 distinct CDR3 sequences, approximately 5.1% of them seen just once. This specimen was whole blood, taken in connection with sensitization to the hapten diphenylcyclopropenone (DPC). These receptors came from a woman in her fifties or sixties with alopecia areata. Some clones in this sample may be carry-over from other donors' samples. Both conserved end residues are part of each CDR3. D genes are given only for firm matches. Some rows mark clone size as missing; the rest say once, few, many or name a class of expanded clone.

D gene | J gene | clone size | V gene | CDR3 protein | CDR3 DNA
- | TRBJ2-7 | - | TRBV10-1 | CASMDSTYEQYF | TGCGCCAGCATGGACTCGACCTACGAGCAGTACTTC
- | TRBJ2-3 | - | TRBV12-3/TRBV12-4 | CASSGESWGRKAYTQYF | TGTGCCAGCAGTGGGGAATCCTGGGGGCGAAAAGCCTATACGCAGTATTTT
- | TRBJ2-1 | - | TRBV9 | CASSVERLGNEQFF | TGTGCCAGCAGCGTAGAGAGGCTGGGGAATGAGCAGTTCTTC
- | TRBJ1-6 | few | TRBV25-1 | CASRETARDSPLHF | TGTGCCAGCCGGGAGACAGCCAGGGACTCACCCCTCCACTTT
- | TRBJ2-5 | many | TRBV27 | CATKGGGSQETQYF | TGTGCCACCAAGGGGGGCGGGAGCCAAGAGACCCAGTACTTC
- | TRBJ2-5 | few | TRBV7-8 | CASSRVQETQYF | TGTGCCAGCAGCCGCGTTCAAGAGACCCAGTACTTC
- | TRBJ2-6 | - | TRBV5-6 | CASSLAVGSSSGANVLTF | TGTGCCAGCAGCTTGGCGGTAGGCAGTTCCTCTGGGGCCAACGTCCTGACTTTC
- | TRBJ1-1 | - | TRBV4-1 | CASSEGTQAFF | TGCGCCAGCAGCGAAGGGACACAAGCTTTCTTT
- | TRBJ1-2 | - | TRBV6-6 | CAALGEGYTF | TGTGCCGCCCTAGGGGAGGGCTACACCTTC
TRBD2 | TRBJ2-5 | many | TRBV20-1 | CSATGTSIETQYF | TGCAGTGCTACCGGGACTAGTATTGAGACCCAGTACTTC
TRBD2 | TRBJ2-3 | many | TRBV20-1 | CSARVGVAGVGGPQYF | TGCAGTGCTAGAGTCGGGGTAGCGGGAGTAGGCGGTCCGCAGTATTTT
- | TRBJ2-3 | many | TRBV6-5 | CASSSMDTQYF | TGTGCCAGCAGCTCGATGGATACGCAGTATTTT
TRBD2 | TRBJ2-1 | - | TRBV14 | CASSQEAGAEQFF | TGTGCCAGCAGCCAGGAAGCGGGAGCTGAGCAGTTCTTC
TRBD2 | TRBJ2-7 | few | TRBV28 | CASTRTSGRAYEQYF | TGTGCCAGCACTAGGACTAGCGGGAGGGCCTACGAGCAGTACTTC
TRBD2 | TRBJ2-1 | - | TRBV19 | CASSPRGLAGGNSHNEQFF | TGTGCCAGTAGCCCGAGGGGACTAGCGGGGGGGAACTCCCACAATGAGCAGTTCTTC
TRBD1 | TRBJ1-2 | - | TRBV6-1 | CASRLTGGTYGYTF | TGTGCCAGCAGACTTACAGGGGGCACCTATGGCTACACCTTC
TRBD2 | TRBJ2-3 | - | TRBV5-1 | CASSLEFATSGRPDTQYF | TGCGCCAGCAGCTTAGAATTCGCGACTAGCGGGAGGCCGGATACGCAGTATTTT
- | TRBJ1-2 | - | TRBV28 | CASSFRDTYGYTF | TGTGCCAGCAGTTTCCGGGACACCTATGGCTACACCTTC
TRBD1 | TRBJ2-2 | - | TRBV9 | CASSVTRDSSFLNTGELFF | TGTGCCAGCAGCGTCACCAGGGACAGCTCTTTTTTGAACACCGGGGAGCTGTTTTTT
TRBD2 | TRBJ2-7 | - | TRBV18 | CASSVGLAGNYEQYF | TGTGCCAGCTCAGTAGGACTAGCGGGGAACTACGAGCAGTACTTC
TRBD2 | TRBJ2-1 | few | TRBV2 | CASSPGLAGGPPYNEQFF | TGTGCCAGCAGTCCGGGACTAGCGGGAGGGCCCCCCTACAATGAGCAGTTCTTC
TRBD1 | TRBJ2-1 | many | TRBV7-2 | CASSLAPGRGQGQNEQFF | TGTGCCAGCAGCTTAGCCCCCGGCAGGGGGCAAGGACAAAATGAGCAGTTCTTC
- | TRBJ2-7 | few | TRBV20-1 | CSARDPPYEQYF | TGCAGTGCTAGAGATCCACCCTACGAGCAGTACTTC
- | TRBJ1-4 | many | TRBV12-5 | CASALDVLFF | TGTGCTAGTGCCTTGGACGTACTGTTTTTT
- | TRBJ1-6 | - | TRBV9 | CASSPWVNPGPNSPLHF | TGTGCCAGCAGCCCGTGGGTGAACCCCGGACCTAATTCACCCCTCCACTTT
TRBD2 | TRBJ2-5 | - | TRBV6-2/TRBV6-3 | CASSRTSGRAAQETQYF | TGTGCCAGCAGCCGGACTAGCGGGAGGGCCGCCCAAGAGACCCAGTACTTC
TRBD2 | TRBJ2-1 | few | TRBV11-2 | CASSLAGRAPHEQFF | TGTGCCAGCAGCTTAGCCGGGAGGGCCCCCCATGAGCAGTTCTTC